One and the same sample provided the 21 T cell receptor beta chains below, sequenced in a study of TIL therapy for anti-PD-1-resistant metastatic lung cancer. Time point of the sample: pre-treatment sample, taken before nivolumab and TIL therapy. Sequencing used immunoSEQ v3. Sequenced by immunoSEQ multiplex PCR; TCRdb stores in-frame clones only, minus some. Of roughly 20,000 clones listed, 70% to 80% are singletons. Source: blood, taken at baseline. These receptors originate from a person between 25 and 80 years old with non-small cell lung cancer.

This clone appeared a few times. The CDR3 sequence is CASSRGVSNQPQHF. In DNA, the CDR3 is TGTGCCAGCAGCCGGGGAGTCTCAAATCAGCCCCAGCATTTT. The V gene is TRBV3-1 (or the pseudogene TRBV3-2), the J gene TRBJ1-5, with D unclear. Germline lookup yields CDR1 LGHDT and CDR2 YNNKEL (reference sequence). V lost 4 bases, J lost 4 bases, and 11 bases lay in between. The CDR3 sequence is 14 residues long.

The gene calls are TRBV29-1 and TRBJ1-2, with 7 bases aligning to TRBD1. Germline V gives CDR1 SQVTM, CDR2 ANQGSEA. The CDR3 spans 13 residues. The CDR3 coding sequence is TGCAGGATAGACAGGGAAGGGGACTATGGCTACACCTTC. Translated, it gives CRIDREGDYGYTF.

The genes are TRBV14 and TRBJ2-2; D unclear. Germline V gene lookup returns CDR1 SGHDN and CDR2 FVKESK. The V and J ends lost 5 bases and 4 bases respectively, with 8 bases between them. The CDR3 is 13 amino acids. CDR3 DNA: TGTGCCAGCAGCGCTTTAAGCACCGGGGAGCTGTTTTTT. Translated, it gives CASSALSTGELFF.

J is TRBJ2-3 and V is TRBV7-9, with TRBD1 matching 7 bases. The CDR3 has 16 amino acids. With 3 bases clipped from V and 0 bases from J, the junction kept 6 bases outside the gene matches. Germline V gene lookup returns CDR1 SEHNR and CDR2 FQNEAQ (reference sequence). The CDR3: CASSLGQTYSTDTQYF. The CDR3 DNA reads as TGTGCCAGCAGCTTGGGACAGACTTATAGCACAGATACGCAGTATTTT.

The chain joins TRBV18 to TRBJ2-5; D is possibly TRBD2 (6 bases). The germline gives CDR1 KGHSH, CDR2 LQKENI. The CDR3 runs to 15 residues. Deletions cut 3 bases from V and 5 bases from J, with 16 bases between. This CDR3 reads CASSPGPGVTETQYF. The CDR3 nucleotides read TGTGCCAGCTCACCCGGACCGGGAGTTACGGAGACCCAGTACTTC.

The chain is built from TRBV7-9 and TRBJ1-5, with no clear D. The CDR3 is made up of 13 amino acids. With 6 bases removed from V and 9 bases from J, the gap between germline ends came to 15 bases. The germline V gene encodes CDR1 SEHNR and CDR2 FQNEAQ (reference sequence). The CDR3 loop reads CASSLSRDGPQHF. In DNA, the CDR3 is TGTGCCAGCAGTTTAAGTCGCGATGGGCCCCAGCATTTT.

This chain joins TRBV18 and TRBJ1-3; no definite D call. Germline CDR1 is KGHSH and CDR2 is LQKENI. Trimming stripped 3 bases from V and 0 bases from J, with 9 bases between. The CDR3 is 15 residues long. The CDR3: CASSPAQSSGNTIYF. CDR3 sequence (DNA): TGTGCCAGCTCACCCGCCCAGAGCTCTGGAAACACCATATATTTT.

This chain connects TRBV9 to TRBJ2-2; D is ambiguous. Trimming removed 0 bases from V and 6 bases from J, with 9 bases in between. Germline values: CDR1 SGDLS, CDR2 YYNGEE. The CDR3 covers 14 residues. CDR3 protein: CASSVGATAGELFF. The CDR3 nucleotides read TGTGCCAGCAGCGTAGGAGCTACGGCCGGGGAGCTGTTTTTT.

The chain couples TRBV6-2 or TRBV6-3 to TRBJ2-7; D gene ambiguous. The CDR3 has 13 residues. Germline V gene data show CDR1 as MNHEY and CDR2 as SVGEGT. Trimming shortened V by 5 bases and J by 4 bases, and 12 bases separated the two germline ends. The CDR3 protein is CASSNGAGYEQYF. DNA for the CDR3: TGTGCCAGCAGTAACGGAGCTGGGTACGAGCAGTACTTC.

This chain connects TRBV28 to TRBJ2-6; D is undetermined. Per germline, CDR1 MDHEN and CDR2 SYDVKM. The CDR3 is made up of 12 amino acids. V gave up 5 bases and J gave up 4 bases, with 3 bases separating them. The CDR3 spells CASSVGANVLTF. CDR3 sequence (DNA): TGTGCCAGCAGTGTAGGGGCCAACGTCCTGACTTTC.

The rearrangement uses TRBV19 and TRBJ2-2; the D is unclear. CDR1 and CDR2 from the germline V gene are LNHDA and SQIVND (reference sequence). Trimming took 3 bases from V and 3 from J, leaving 8 bases between them. The CDR3 totals 14 residues. The CDR3 sequence: CASSIGRDTGELFF. CDR3 in DNA: TGTGCCAGTAGTATTGGTCGTGACACCGGGGAGCTGTTTTTT.

CDR3 sequence (DNA): TGCAGCGCAGCAGGACAGGGGGCCGGCGGGGAGCTGTTTTTT. Its translation: CSAAGQGAGGELFF. V usage is TRBV29-1 and J usage is TRBJ2-2, with 11 bases lining up with TRBD1. Trimming removed 7 bases from V and 7 bases from J; junction bases left unmatched: 8. CDR3 length: 14 residues. Germline CDR1 is SQVTM and CDR2 is ANQGSEA.

This chain uses TRBV19 with TRBJ1-1; no clear D. Germline loops: CDR1 LNHDA, CDR2 SQIVND (reference sequence). CDR3 size: 13 residues. V shed 3 bases and J shed 5 bases, with 10 bases lying between them. The CDR3 reads CASSISKWTEAFF. CDR3 nucleotide sequence: TGTGCCAGTAGTATTAGTAAGTGGACTGAAGCTTTCTTT.

In this sample, this clone turned up a few times. The J gene is TRBJ1-2, the V gene TRBV12-5, with unresolved D. Trimming stripped 1 base from V and 4 bases from J, with 13 bases between. The CDR3 has 15 amino acids. CDR1 and CDR2 from the germline V gene are LGHNT and FRNRAP. The CDR3, as DNA: TGTGCTAGTGGTTTGGACTGGGGTTTCCGCTATGGCTACACCTTC. Amino acids: CASGLDWGFRYGYTF.

The chain has TRBV10-3 and TRBJ2-3; no reliable D call. Trimming stripped 2 bases from V and 2 bases from J, with 5 bases between. The length of the CDR3 is 13 residues. Germline CDR1 and CDR2: ENHRY and SYGVKD. For the CDR3, the DNA is TGTGCCATCAGTGAGGTGCTCACAGATACGCAGTATTTT. The encoded protein is CAISEVLTDTQYF.

The chain is built from TRBV6-2 or TRBV6-3 and TRBJ2-5, with a weak D call TRBD2 (7 bases). The length of the CDR3 is 16 residues. Looked up from germline, CDR1 is MNHEY and CDR2 is SVGEGT. V lost 3 bases and J 5 bases, leaving 19 bases between the germline ends. CDR3 protein: CASSYPAGAPGETQYF. Here the CDR3 DNA reads TGTGCCAGCAGTTATCCGGCGGGGGCGCCTGGGGAGACCCAGTACTTC.

The chain uses TRBV11-3 and TRBJ1-1; D is ambiguous. This CDR3 spans 12 amino acids. Germline CDR1 SGHNT, CDR2 YENEEA. Trimming stripped 4 bases from V and 8 bases from J, with 11 bases between. CDR3 loop: CASSSPGEEAFF. As DNA, the CDR3 is TGTGCCAGCAGCTCCCCGGGAGAAGAAGCTTTCTTT.

The J gene is TRBJ1-2, the V gene TRBV27; D is uncertain. The length of the CDR3 is 13 residues. With 4 bases removed from V and 1 base from J, the gap between germline ends came to 7 bases. From germline, CDR1 is MNHEY and CDR2 SMNVEV (reference sequence). CDR3 loop: CASSSHNNYGYTF. DNA for the CDR3: TGTGCCAGCAGTTCCCATAATAACTATGGCTACACCTTC.

The V call is TRBV27, the J call TRBJ2-6, with a possible D match to TRBD1 (5 bases). V lost 4 bases and J lost 1, with 11 bases in between. CDR3 length: 16 residues. Germline V gene lookup returns CDR1 MNHEY and CDR2 SMNVEV (reference sequence). The CDR3 coding sequence is TGTGCCAGCAGTTACAGGACGGGTTCTGGGGCCAACGTCCTGACTTTC. Translation gives CASSYRTGSGANVLTF. The variable domain in full, with the rest retrieved from reference TRBV27 and TRBJ2-6, is EAQVTQNPRYLITVTGKKLTVTCSQNMNHEYMSWYRQDPGLGLRQIYYSMNVEVTDKGDVPEGYKVSRKEKRNFPLILESPSPNQTSLYFCASSYRTGSGANVLTFGAGSRLTVL.

V is TRBV5-4 and J is TRBJ1-1; D unresolved. The CDR3 runs to 11 residues. With 5 bases removed from V and 8 bases from J, the gap between germline ends came to 10 bases. CDR1 and CDR2 (germline): SGHNT, YYREEE (reference sequence). The CDR3 here is CASRGHQEAFF. DNA of the CDR3: TGTGCCAGCAGAGGTCACCAGGAAGCTTTCTTT.

The V and J genes are TRBV6-2 or TRBV6-3 and TRBJ2-2; D is undetermined. The CDR3 totals 14 residues. The germline V gene encodes CDR1 MNHEY and CDR2 SVGEGT. V lost 8 bases and J lost 1, with 11 bases in between. CDR3 sequence: CASRHSGNTGELFF. The CDR3 DNA reads as TGTGCCAGCCGCCATTCAGGGAACACCGGGGAGCTGTTTTTT.